Detailed here is one TCR beta chain. What it binds is unknown. The V end lost 3 bases, the J end lost 0 bases, and 12 bases lay between the germline ends. The CDR3 has 16 amino acids. The germline V gene has CDR1 LNHDA and CDR2 SQIVND (reference sequence). Data came from immunoSEQ multiplex PCR; TCRdb stores just in-frame clones and leaves some out. Seen here are over 75,000 clones, around 80% observed once, and the top ten hold 7% to 9%. Specified time point: baseline, week 1 (first vaccination visit). Treatment: pre-vaccination baseline after standard-of-care therapy. This record comes from a study of a mutant IDH1 vaccine in newly diagnosed glioma. Background on the study: Patients had received radiotherapy, temozolomide, or both previously, most receiving both. Study results and caveats: Changes in the top peripheral T cell clonotypes seemingly had no bearing on pseudoprogression.

This clonotype was obtained from a man aged 35-49 years with glioma. The V and J genes are TRBV19 and TRBJ1-5; D not certain. The sequencing used PBMCs, collected from a glioma patient treated with radiotherapy, temozolomide or both. The CDR3 is CASSMRTPYSNQPQHF. CDR3 bases: TGTGCCAGTAGTATGCGGACGCCCTATAGCAATCAGCCCCAGCATTTT.